The 18 T cell receptor beta chains below were found in one sample sequenced in a study of shared clonotypes between healthy human individuals (dated by TCRdb to about 2020). The library was built by means of the immunoSEQ multiplex PCR assay. Imported from immuneACCESS, the table was reduced by TCRdb to in-frame sequences with V and J called. These copies leave out some clones; in studies compared against another copy, an unresolved V gene accounts for under half, and the cause of the remainder is not known. This sample lists roughly 2,000,000 clones; roughly 94% were detected once. Of the sample, roughly 1% falls within the top ten clones. CD8 naive samples were obtained by positive selection for CCR7 among CD45RO-negative cells, yielding a CD45RA+CCR7+ population from which TemRA cells were excluded. Source material: naive CD8+ T cells sorted from blood. Read against the paper, the sample's cell subset or site label means: CD45RA+CCR7+. The source of these receptors is a man aged 18 to 35 in good health.

The chain couples TRBV14 to TRBJ2-7, with D uncertain. This CDR3 is 13 amino acids long. Germline values: CDR1 SGHDN, CDR2 FVKESK. Trimming left V 3 bases short and J 3 bases short, with 9 bases between. CDR3 bases: TGTGCCAGCAGCCACTGGGGTGGCTACGAGCAGTACTTC. It encodes CASSHWGGYEQYF.

The chain carries TRBV27 and TRBJ2-2; D perhaps matches TRBD1 (5 bases). V lost 3 bases and J 5 bases, leaving 7 bases between the germline ends. This CDR3 region has 13 residues. Germline values: CDR1 MNHEY, CDR2 SMNVEV (reference sequence). CDR3 residues: CASSFAGTGELFF. In DNA, the CDR3 is TGTGCCAGCAGTTTTGCAGGGACCGGGGAGCTGTTTTTT.

V is TRBV10-3 and J is TRBJ1-5; D is unresolved. CDR1 ENHRY and CDR2 SYGVKD come from the germline V gene. V lost 3 bases to trimming and J lost 0 bases, with 9 bases between them. The CDR3 length is 15 residues. The CDR3 sequence is CAISDAGYSNQPQHF. In DNA form, the CDR3 reads TGTGCCATCAGTGATGCGGGGTATAGCAATCAGCCCCAGCATTTT.

This chain joins TRBV11-2 and TRBJ2-5, with D tentatively TRBD1 or TRBD2 (5 bases each). CDR1 is SGHAT and CDR2 is FQNNGV in the germline V gene. The CDR3 extends over 16 amino acids. The germline V and J ends were trimmed by 0 bases and 5 bases, with 16 bases remaining between them. CDR3 sequence (DNA): TGTGCCAGCAGCTTAGAAACGGGGCCGTTTCTGGAGACCCAGTACTTC. Translating it yields CASSLETGPFLETQYF.

The chain has TRBV11-2 and TRBJ2-7; 8 positions agree with TRBD1. Germline V gives CDR1 SGHAT, CDR2 FQNNGV. CDR3 length equals 15 residues. With 1 base clipped from V and 2 bases from J, the junction kept 4 bases outside the gene matches. CDR3 coding DNA: TGTGCCAGCAGCTTAGGACAGGGGATCCCCTACGAGCAGTACTTC. Translation gives CASSLGQGIPYEQYF. The whole variable domain, remainder taken from reference TRBV11-2 and TRBJ2-7, is EAGVAQSPRYKIIEKRQSVAFWCNPISGHATLYWYQQILGQGPKLLIQFQNNGVVDDSQLPKDRFSAERLKGVDSTLKIQPAKLEDSAVYLCASSLGQGIPYEQYFGPGTRLTVT.

For this clone: At one boundary the junction diverges from the germline segment, which might be a read error. The V call is TRBV30, the J call TRBJ2-7; 8 bases line up with TRBD1. The CDR3 length is 12 residues. Looked up from germline, CDR1 is GTSNPN and CDR2 is SVGIG (reference sequence). CDR3 amino acids: CAWAGGSHEQYF. For the CDR3, the DNA is TGTGCCTGGGCAGGGGGCTCCCACGAGCAGTACTTC.

The chain employs TRBV5-6 and TRBJ2-1; D is tentatively TRBD1 or TRBD2 (5 bases each). The germline CDR1 and CDR2 sequences are SGHDT and YYEEEE. Trimming cost V 4 bases and J 0 bases, with 14 bases left between them. The CDR3 is made up of 16 amino acids. The CDR3 DNA sequence: TGTGCCAGCAGCCTTCCCCGGGGCCCCTCCTACAATGAGCAGTTCTTC. Protein sequence: CASSLPRGPSYNEQFF.

The chain is built from TRBV5-1 and TRBJ2-7; TRBD2 agrees at 14 bases. The V gene's germline CDR1 is SGHRS and CDR2 YFSETQ. With V trimmed by 2 bases and J by 6 bases, 7 bases remained unmatched. The length of the CDR3 is 16 residues. The CDR3 spells CASSLTPGTSGGEQYF. CDR3 sequence (DNA): TGCGCCAGCAGCTTAACACCCGGGACTAGCGGGGGCGAGCAGTACTTC.

Worth noting for this clone: The same CDR3 is also encoded by other DNA sequences in this sample. This chain links TRBV27 with TRBJ2-5; no definite D call. V was cut by 0 bases and J by 1 base, with 6 bases left in between. Germline V lookup: CDR1 MNHEY, CDR2 SMNVEV (reference sequence). The CDR3 is made up of 14 amino acids. The CDR3 DNA reads TGTGCCAGCAGTTTATCCGGGTCCCAAGAGACCCAGTACTTC. It is translated as CASSLSGSQETQYF.

V usage is TRBV29-1 and J usage is TRBJ2-2, with D maybe TRBD1 (6 bases). The CDR3 length is 13 residues. Per the germline V gene, CDR1 is SQVTM and CDR2 is ANQGSEA. CDR3 bases: TGCCTCTCTTTGACAGGGAACACCGGGGAGCTGTTTTTT. Translation gives CLSLTGNTGELFF.

The J gene is TRBJ2-5, the V gene TRBV29-1, with 7 bases matching TRBD1. J was trimmed by 4 bases and V by 0 bases; bases with no gene match: 17. CDR1 is SQVTM, CDR2 ANQGSEA, per germline. CDR3 length: 18 residues. The CDR3 reads CSVEEGFRYDRAGETQYF. The CDR3 bases are TGCAGCGTTGAAGAGGGGTTCCGCTACGACAGGGCAGGAGAGACCCAGTACTTC.

The V gene is TRBV28, the J gene TRBJ1-1, with D possibly TRBD1 on 5 matching bases. Trimming took off 9 bases at V and 6 bases at J, with 17 bases between the two ends. The CDR3 totals 13 residues. Germline V lookup: CDR1 MDHEN, CDR2 SYDVKM. This CDR3 reads CASSGRGGPEAFF. The CDR3 nucleotides are TGTGCCAGTTCAGGGAGGGGAGGCCCTGAAGCTTTCTTT. The full variable domain, rest sourced from reference TRBV28 and TRBJ1-1, is DVKVTQSSRYLVKRTGEKVFLECVQDMDHENMFWYRQDPGLGLRLIYFSYDVKMKEKGDIPEGYSVSREKKERFSLILESASTNQTSMYLCASSGRGGPEAFFGQGTRLTVV.

The chain carries TRBV25-1 and TRBJ2-7, with TRBD2 as a possible D gene (5 bases). CDR1 is MGHDK, CDR2 SYGVNS, per germline. V lost 3 bases and J lost 4, with 13 bases in between. This CDR3 is 14 amino acids long. The CDR3 bases are TGTGCCAGCAGTGACCTAGAGGTAGCGTACGAGCAGTACTTC. Amino acid sequence: CASSDLEVAYEQYF.

The chain combines TRBV28 with TRBJ2-2, with D perhaps TRBD2 (6 bases). CDR3 size: 14 residues. V was trimmed by 6 bases and J by 8 bases, leaving 16 bases between them. The germline V gene has CDR1 MDHEN and CDR2 SYDVKM. Here the CDR3 DNA reads TGTGCCAGCAGACCCGGGACTCCTTTTGGGGAGCTGTTTTTT. It is translated as CASRPGTPFGELFF.

The chain joins TRBV30 to TRBJ2-1; tentatively, D is TRBD1 (6 bases). CDR1 is GTSNPN and CDR2 is SVGIG in the germline V gene (reference sequence). V was pared by 4 bases and J by 5 bases, with 12 bases between. The CDR3 runs 13 residues. The CDR3 reads CAWKGDVNNEQFF. Here the CDR3 DNA reads TGTGCCTGGAAGGGGGACGTAAACAATGAGCAGTTCTTC.

V gene TRBV13 combines with J gene TRBJ2-7; D is possibly TRBD2 (6 bases). Deletions cut 4 bases from V and 3 bases from J, with 13 bases between. Per the germline V gene, CDR1 is PRHDT and CDR2 is FYEKMQ (reference sequence). The CDR3 contains 14 residues. CDR3 nucleotide sequence: TGTGCCAGCAGCTCTCAACTAGCCCTCTACGAGCAGTACTTC. This codes for CASSSQLALYEQYF.

V usage is TRBV30 and J usage is TRBJ1-2, with D tentatively TRBD1 (5 bases). V was pared by 1 base and J by 2 bases, with 20 bases between. The V gene's germline CDR1 is GTSNPN and CDR2 SVGIG (reference sequence). The CDR3 totals 17 residues. The DNA of the CDR3 is TGTGCCTGGAGTGCCGACAGTTGGCCCCCGGGGAACTATGGCTACACCTTC. Translation gives CAWSADSWPPGNYGYTF.

This clone has just a few counts. A read error may produce the germline difference seen at one junction end. The chain carries TRBV29-1 and TRBJ1-1; D is perhaps TRBD1 (5 bases). Germline loops: CDR1 SQVTM, CDR2 ANQGSEA. The CDR3 contains 13 residues. CDR3 bases: TGCAGCGTTGATCTGGGGGTGAACGCTGAAGCTTTCTTT. Encoded protein: CSVDLGVNAEAFF. Combining the CDR3 with reference TRBV29-1 and TRBJ1-1 gives the whole variable domain SAVISQKPSRDICQRGTSLTIQCQVDSQVTMMFWYRQQPGQSLTLIATANQGSEATYESGFVIDKFPISRPNLTFSTLTVSNMSPEDSSIYLCSVDLGVNAEAFFGQGTRLTVV.